The TCR beta chain described here comes from a study of cytomegalovirus exposure and HLA in healthy donors. Comments on this clone: Antigen: not known.

This CDR3 is built from 12 residues. The V end was cut by 3 bases, the J end by 10 bases, with 10 bases between. In germline, CDR1 is SGHDT, CDR2 YYEEEE. Study-level findings and limits: Accounts indicate the classifier identified cytomegalovirus status with strong specificity and sensitivity. A list of roughly 180 TCR beta chains associated with cytomegalovirus was given.

Only in-frame clones appear in the TCRdb table, and some are missing; sequencing was by immunoSEQ multiplex PCR. This sample carries 150,000 to 200,000 clones, more than 75% of them seen once, and the ten largest clones take roughly 2.7%. The sequence was collected from a man between 18 and 29 years old in good health and CMV-seropositive. This sequence joins TRBV5-6 and TRBJ1-4; no reliable D call. The source material was PBMCs. This CDR3 reads CASSSIPGKLFF. For the CDR3, the DNA is TGTGCCAGCAGCTCCATACCGGGAAAACTGTTTTTT.